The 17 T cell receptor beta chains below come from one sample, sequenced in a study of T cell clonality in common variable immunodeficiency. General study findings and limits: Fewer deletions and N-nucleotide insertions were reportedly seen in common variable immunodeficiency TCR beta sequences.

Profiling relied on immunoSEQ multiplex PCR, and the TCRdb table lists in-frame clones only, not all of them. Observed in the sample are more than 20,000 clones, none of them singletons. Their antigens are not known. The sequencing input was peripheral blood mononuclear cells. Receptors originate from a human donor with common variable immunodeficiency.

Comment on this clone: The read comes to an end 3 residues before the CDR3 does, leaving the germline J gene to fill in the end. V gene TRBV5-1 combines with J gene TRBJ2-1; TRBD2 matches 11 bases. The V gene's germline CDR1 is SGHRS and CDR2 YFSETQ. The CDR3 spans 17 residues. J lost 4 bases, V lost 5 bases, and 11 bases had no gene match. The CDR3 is CASSYKTSGKPYNEQFF. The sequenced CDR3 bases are TGCGCCAGCAGTTATAAGACTAGCGGGAAACCTTACAATGAG.

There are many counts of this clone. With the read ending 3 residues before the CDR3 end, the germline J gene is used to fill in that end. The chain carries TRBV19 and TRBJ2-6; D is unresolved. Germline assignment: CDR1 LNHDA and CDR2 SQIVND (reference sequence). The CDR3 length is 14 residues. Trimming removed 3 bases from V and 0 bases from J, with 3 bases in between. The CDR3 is CASSIVSGANVLTF. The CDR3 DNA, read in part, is TGTGCCAGTAGTATCGTCTCTGGGGCCAACGTC.

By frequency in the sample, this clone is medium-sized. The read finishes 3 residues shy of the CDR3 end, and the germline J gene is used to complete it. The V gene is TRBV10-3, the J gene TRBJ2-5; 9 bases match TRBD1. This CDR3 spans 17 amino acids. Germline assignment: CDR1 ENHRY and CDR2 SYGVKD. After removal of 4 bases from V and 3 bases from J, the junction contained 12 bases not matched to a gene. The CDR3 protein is CAISAPGTGGAKETQYF. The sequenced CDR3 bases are TGTGCCATCAGTGCTCCGGGCACAGGGGGCGCGAAAGAGACC.

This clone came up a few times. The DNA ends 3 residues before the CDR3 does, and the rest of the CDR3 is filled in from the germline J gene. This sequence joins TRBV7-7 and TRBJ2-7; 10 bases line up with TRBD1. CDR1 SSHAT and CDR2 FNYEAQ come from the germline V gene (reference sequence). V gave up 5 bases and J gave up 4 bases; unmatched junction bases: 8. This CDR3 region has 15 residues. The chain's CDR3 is CASSVGQGDMYEQYF. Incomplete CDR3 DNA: TGTGCCAGCAGCGTAGGACAGGGGGATATGTACGAG.

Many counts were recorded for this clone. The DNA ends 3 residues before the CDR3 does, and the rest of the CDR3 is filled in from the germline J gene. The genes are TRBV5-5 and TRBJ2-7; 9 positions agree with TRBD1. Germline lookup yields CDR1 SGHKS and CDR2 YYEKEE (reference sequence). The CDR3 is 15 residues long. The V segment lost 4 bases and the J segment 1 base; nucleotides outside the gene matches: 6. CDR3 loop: CASSLDRGGSYEQYF. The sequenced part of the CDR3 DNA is TGTGCCAGCAGCCTCGACAGGGGGGGGTCCTACGAG. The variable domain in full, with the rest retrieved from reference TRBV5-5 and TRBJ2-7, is DAGVTQSPTHLIKTRGQQVTLRCSPISGHKSVSWYQQVLGQGPQFIFQYYEKEERGRGNFPDRFSARQFPNYSSELNVNALLLGDSALYLCASSLDRGGSYEQYFGPGTRLTVT.

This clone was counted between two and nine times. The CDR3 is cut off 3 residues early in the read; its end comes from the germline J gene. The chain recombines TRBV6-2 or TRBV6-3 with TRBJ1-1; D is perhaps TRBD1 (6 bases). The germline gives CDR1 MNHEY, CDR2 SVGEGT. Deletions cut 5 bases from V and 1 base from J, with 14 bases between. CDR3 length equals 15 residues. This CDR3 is CASSPTGQSNTEAFF. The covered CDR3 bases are TGTGCCAGCAGTCCGACCGGACAGTCGAACACTGAA.

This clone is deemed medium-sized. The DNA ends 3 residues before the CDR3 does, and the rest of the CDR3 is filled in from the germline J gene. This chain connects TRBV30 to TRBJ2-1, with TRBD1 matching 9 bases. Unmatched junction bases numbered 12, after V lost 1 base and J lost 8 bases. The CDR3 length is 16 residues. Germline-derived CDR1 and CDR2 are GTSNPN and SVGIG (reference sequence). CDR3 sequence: CAWSDKDRGDWDEQFF. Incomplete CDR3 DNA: TGTGCCTGGAGTGACAAAGACAGGGGGGATTGGGATGAG.

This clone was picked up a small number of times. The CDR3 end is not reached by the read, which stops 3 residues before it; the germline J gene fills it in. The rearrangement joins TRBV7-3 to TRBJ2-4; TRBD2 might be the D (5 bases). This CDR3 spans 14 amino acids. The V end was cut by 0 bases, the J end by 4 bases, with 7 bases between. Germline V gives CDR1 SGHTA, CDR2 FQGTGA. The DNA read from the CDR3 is TGTGCCAGCAGCTTAACTGGCGGGAAAAACATT. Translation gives CASSLTGGKNI. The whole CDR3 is CASSLTGGKNIQYF.

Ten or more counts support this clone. This CDR3 is CASSQEGRAVYEQYF. Incomplete CDR3 DNA: TGTGCCAGCAGCCAAGAAGGAAGGGCAGTCTACGAG. V is TRBV4-2 and J is TRBJ2-7; D not certain. The sequence runs out 3 residues before the end of the CDR3; the remainder is reconstructed from the germline J gene. The germline CDR1 and CDR2 sequences are LGHNA and YNFKEQ. This CDR3 has 15 residues. V lost 0 bases, J lost 3 bases, and 12 bases lay in between.

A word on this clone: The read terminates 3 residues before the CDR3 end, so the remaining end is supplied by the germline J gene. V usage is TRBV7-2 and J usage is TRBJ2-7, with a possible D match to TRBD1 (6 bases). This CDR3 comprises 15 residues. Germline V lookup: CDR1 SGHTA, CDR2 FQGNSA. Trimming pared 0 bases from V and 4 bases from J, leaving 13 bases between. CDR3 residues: CASSLAPGVIYEQYF. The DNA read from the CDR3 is TGTGCCAGCAGCTTAGCGCCAGGGGTGATTTACGAG.

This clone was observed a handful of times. The covered CDR3 bases are TGTGCCAGCTCCAAGGGGCAAGAGACC. Translated: CASSKGQET. The entire CDR3 reads CASSKGQETQYF. The chain employs TRBV18 and TRBJ2-5, with D perhaps matching TRBD1 (5 bases). The CDR3 end falls 3 residues outside the read, so it is completed with the germline J gene. Germline lookup yields CDR1 KGHSH and CDR2 LQKENI. The CDR3 has 12 amino acids. Trimming pared 6 bases from V and 2 bases from J, leaving 7 bases between.

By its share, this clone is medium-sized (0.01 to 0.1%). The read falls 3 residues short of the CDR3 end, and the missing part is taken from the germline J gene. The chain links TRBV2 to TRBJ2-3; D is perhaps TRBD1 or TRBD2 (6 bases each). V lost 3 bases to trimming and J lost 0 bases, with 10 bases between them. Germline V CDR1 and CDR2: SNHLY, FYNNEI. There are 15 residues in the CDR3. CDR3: CASSEQGRSTDTQYF. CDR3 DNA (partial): TGTGCCAGCAGTGAGCAGGGGAGGAGCACAGATACG.

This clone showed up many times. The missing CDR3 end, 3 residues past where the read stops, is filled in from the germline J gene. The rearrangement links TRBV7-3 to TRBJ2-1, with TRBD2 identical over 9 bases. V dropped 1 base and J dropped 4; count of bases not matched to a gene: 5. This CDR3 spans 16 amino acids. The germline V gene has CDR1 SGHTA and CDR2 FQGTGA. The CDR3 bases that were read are TGTGCCAGCAGCTTAAGAGGAGCGGGAGGTTACAATGAG. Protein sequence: CASSLRGAGGYNE. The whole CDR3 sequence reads CASSLRGAGGYNEQFF.

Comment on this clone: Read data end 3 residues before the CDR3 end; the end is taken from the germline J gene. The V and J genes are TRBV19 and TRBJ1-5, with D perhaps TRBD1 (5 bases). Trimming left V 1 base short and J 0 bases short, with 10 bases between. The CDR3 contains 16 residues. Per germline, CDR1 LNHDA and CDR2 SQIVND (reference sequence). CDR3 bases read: TGTGCCAGTAGTATAGGTGGGGGGATTAGCAATCAGCCC. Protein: CASSIGGGISNQP. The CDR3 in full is CASSIGGGISNQPQHF.

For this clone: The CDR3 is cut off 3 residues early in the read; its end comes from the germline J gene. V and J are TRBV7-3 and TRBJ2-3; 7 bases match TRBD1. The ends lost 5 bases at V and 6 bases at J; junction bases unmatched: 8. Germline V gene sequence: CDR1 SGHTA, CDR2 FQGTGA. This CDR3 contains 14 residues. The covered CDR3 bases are TGTGCCAGCAGCACGGGACAGCCCGCCGATACG. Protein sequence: CASSTGQPADT. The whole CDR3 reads CASSTGQPADTQYF.

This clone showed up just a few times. The CDR3 bases that were read are TGTGCCAGCAGTGGACGCGGGACAGGGACCACAGATACG. Amino acids: CASSGRGTGTTDT. The full CDR3 is CASSGRGTGTTDTQYF. The chain joins TRBV6-1 to TRBJ2-3; 9 nucleotides line up with TRBD1. The read comes to an end 3 residues before the CDR3 does, leaving the germline J gene to fill in the end. This CDR3 spans 16 amino acids. From germline, CDR1 is MNHNS and CDR2 SASEGT. V lost 4 bases, J lost 2 bases, and 7 bases stayed unmatched.

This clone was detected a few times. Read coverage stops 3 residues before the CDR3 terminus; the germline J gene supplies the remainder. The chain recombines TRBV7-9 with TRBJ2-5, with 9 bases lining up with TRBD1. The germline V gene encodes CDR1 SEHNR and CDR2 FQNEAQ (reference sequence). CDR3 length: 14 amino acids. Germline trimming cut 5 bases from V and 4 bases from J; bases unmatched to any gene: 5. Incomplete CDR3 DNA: TGTGCCAGCAGCCCGGACAGGGGTGGAGAGACC. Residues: CASSPDRGGET. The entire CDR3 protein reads CASSPDRGGETQYF.